Each of the 17 T cell receptor beta chains below was sequenced from the same sample in a study of blood T cell repertoires in COVID-19. The table came from immunoSEQ multiplex PCR; TCRdb's copy has only in-frame clones and leaves some out. The table lists 150,000 to 200,000 clones, around nine tenths of them singletons. Sequenced: peripheral blood. These receptors all come from a man younger than 30 with active or convalescent COVID-19.

This rearrangement joins TRBV7-8 to TRBJ1-5, with D possibly being TRBD1 (5 bases). Trimming removed 5 bases from V and 2 bases from J, with 13 bases in between. The CDR3 contains 15 residues. Germline CDR1 and CDR2: SGHVS and FQNEAQ. The CDR3 loop is CASSRGHSGNQPQHF. In DNA form, the CDR3 reads TGTGCCAGCAGCCGAGGACATTCTGGCAATCAGCCCCAGCATTTT.

J is TRBJ1-1 and V is TRBV3-1 (or the pseudogene TRBV3-2), with D maybe TRBD1 (5 bases). CDR3 length equals 16 residues. Trimming removed 0 bases at V and 0 bases at J, with 11 bases between. Germline CDR1 LGHDT, CDR2 YNNKEL (reference sequence). DNA for the CDR3: TGTGCCAGCAGCCAAGATGTACAGGTCCTGAACACTGAAGCTTTCTTT. Translation gives CASSQDVQVLNTEAFF.

The chain employs TRBV4-1 and TRBJ2-1, with D tentatively TRBD1 (5 bases). This CDR3 is 15 amino acids long. Trimming took off 6 bases at V and 4 bases at J, with 16 bases between the two ends. Germline CDR1 is MGHRA and CDR2 is YSYEKL. The DNA of the CDR3 is TGCGCCAGCAGGGCCTTGGGGCTGGGATACAATGAGCAGTTCTTC. Encoded protein: CASRALGLGYNEQFF.

J is TRBJ2-5 and V is TRBV7-9, with TRBD2 identical over 10 bases. Germline V CDR1 and CDR2: SEHNR, FQNEAQ (reference sequence). With 5 bases clipped from V and 1 base from J, the junction kept 4 bases outside the gene matches. The CDR3 runs to 15 residues. CDR3 protein: CASSGLAALQETQYF. For the CDR3, the DNA is TGTGCCAGCAGCGGACTAGCGGCGCTCCAAGAGACCCAGTACTTC.

The chain employs TRBV5-6 and TRBJ2-7, with TRBD1 identical over 7 bases. Looked up from germline, CDR1 is SGHDT and CDR2 is YYEEEE. This CDR3 spans 13 amino acids. The V gene end was trimmed by 4 bases and the J gene end by 7 bases; junction bases not matched to a gene: 8. In DNA form, the CDR3 reads TGTGCCAGCAGCGGAACAGGGGCTGTTGAGCAGTACGTC. It yields the protein CASSGTGAVEQYV.

The V call is TRBV18, the J call TRBJ2-5, with D perhaps TRBD2 (6 bases). CDR3 length: 13 residues. Germline V lookup: CDR1 KGHSH, CDR2 LQKENI. Trimming took 5 bases from V and 5 from J, leaving 12 bases between them. CDR3 nucleotides: TGTGCCAGCTCAGGCGGGGCCCGGGAGACCCAGTACTTC. This codes for CASSGGARETQYF.

The DNA of the CDR3 is TGTGCCAGCAGCGGGGGACCGGGACTAGCTTACAATGAGCAGTTCTTC. This encodes CASSGGPGLAYNEQFF. This rearrangement joins TRBV9 to TRBJ2-1, with 9 bases lining up with TRBD2. The CDR3 has 16 residues. The ends lost 3 bases at V and 4 bases at J; junction bases unmatched: 8. Germline V CDR1 and CDR2: SGDLS, YYNGEE.

CDR3 sequence: CASSDEGRGNSPLHF. DNA of the CDR3: TGTGCCAGCAGTGATGAGGGAAGAGGCAATTCACCCCTCCACTTT. The rearrangement joins TRBV2 to TRBJ1-6; D unclear. Germline-derived CDR1 and CDR2 are SNHLY and FYNNEI. V was shortened by 3 bases and J by 7 bases, with 13 bases between the two germline ends. The CDR3 extends over 15 amino acids.

The rearrangement joins TRBV7-2 to TRBJ2-3, with 9 bases matching TRBD2. V trimming: 4 bases; J trimming: 3 bases; junction bases outside the gene matches: 2. CDR3 length: 14 amino acids. CDR1 SGHTA and CDR2 FQGNSA come from the germline V gene. The CDR3 nucleotides are TGTGCCAGCAGCTCCACTAGCGGGACAGATACGCAGTATTTT. Its protein product is CASSSTSGTDTQYF. Drawing the rest from reference TRBV7-2 and TRBJ2-3, the complete variable domain is GAGVSQSPSNKVTEKGKDVELRCDPISGHTALYWYRQSLGQGLEFLIYFQGNSAPDKSGLPSDRFSAERTGGSVSTLTIQRTQQEDSAVYLCASSSTSGTDTQYFGPGTRLTVL.

The chain is built from TRBV7-2 and TRBJ1-6, with D possibly TRBD1 on 5 matching bases. V was cut by 1 base and J by 17 bases, with 9 bases left in between. The CDR3 totals 11 residues. Germline CDR1 and CDR2: SGHTA and FQGNSA. CDR3 DNA sequence: TGTGCCAGCAGCTTAGGACAGTATTTCCACTTT. Translated, it gives CASSLGQYFHF. Filled out from reference TRBV7-2 and TRBJ1-6, the complete variable domain reads GAGVSQSPSNKVTEKGKDVELRCDPISGHTALYWYRQSLGQGLEFLIYFQGNSAPDKSGLPSDRFSAERTGGSVSTLTIQRTQQEDSAVYLCASSLGQYFHFGNGTRLTVT.

In this sample, this clone turned up a few times. V and J are TRBV5-4 and TRBJ1-2; tentatively, D is TRBD1 (6 bases). V dropped 3 bases and J dropped 0 bases, with 12 bases sitting between them. There are 15 residues in the CDR3. The germline gives CDR1 SGHNT, CDR2 YYREEE (reference sequence). The CDR3 region is CASSSPGASNYGYTF. CDR3 in DNA: TGTGCCAGCAGCTCCCCAGGGGCCTCTAACTATGGCTACACCTTC.

The CDR3, as DNA: TGTGCCAGTAGTATATCCTCGAGCTCCTACGAGCAGTACTTC. Its translation is CASSISSSSYEQYF. The rearrangement links TRBV19 to TRBJ2-7; D call uncertain. This CDR3 comprises 14 residues. Trimming shortened V by 2 bases and J by 0 bases, and 8 bases separated the two germline ends. CDR1 and CDR2 from the germline V gene are LNHDA and SQIVND (reference sequence).

This chain uses TRBV12-3 or TRBV12-4 with TRBJ2-4; maybe TRBD2 (6 bases). The CDR3 length is 13 residues. V was cut by 6 bases and J by 7 bases, with 13 bases left in between. The chain's CDR3 is CASSLGGRNIQYF. The CDR3, as DNA: TGTGCCAGCAGCCTCGGAGGGCGGAACATTCAGTACTTC.

The gene calls are TRBV2 and TRBJ2-5; D is perhaps TRBD2 (5 bases). The CDR3 is 14 residues long. Trimming shortened V by 0 bases and J by 5 bases, and 10 bases separated the two germline ends. Germline assignment: CDR1 SNHLY and CDR2 FYNNEI. Written as DNA, the CDR3 is TGTGCCAGCAGTGAAGCAAGTAGCGTGGAGACCCAGTACTTC. Protein: CASSEASSVETQYF.

The V call is TRBV6-5, the J call TRBJ1-1; 8 positions match TRBD1. J gave up 9 bases and V 4 bases, and 4 bases lay outside the gene matches. Germline lookup yields CDR1 MNHEY and CDR2 SVGAGI. The CDR3 is made up of 12 amino acids. CDR3 nucleotides: TGTGCCAGCAGTTTCGGACAGGGCCAAGCTTTCTTT. This gives the protein CASSFGQGQAFF.

As DNA, the CDR3 is TGTGCCAGCATCCAGGGTGTTCGGACCGGGGAGCTGTTTTTT. Translated: CASIQGVRTGELFF. This sequence joins TRBV7-8 and TRBJ2-2, with D perhaps TRBD1 (5 bases). Germline CDR1 and CDR2: SGHVS and FQNEAQ. CDR3 length: 14 amino acids. V was cut by 7 bases and J by 5 bases, with 14 bases left in between.

CDR3 in amino acids: CATRSGGALGQETQYF. Written as DNA, the CDR3 is TGTGCCACCCGCAGTGGGGGGGCACTGGGGCAAGAGACCCAGTACTTC. This rearrangement joins TRBV24-1 to TRBJ2-5, with D perhaps TRBD2 (7 bases). CDR3 size: 16 residues. The V end lost 9 bases, the J end lost 2 bases, and 21 bases lay between the germline ends. In germline, CDR1 is KGHDR, CDR2 SFDVKD.